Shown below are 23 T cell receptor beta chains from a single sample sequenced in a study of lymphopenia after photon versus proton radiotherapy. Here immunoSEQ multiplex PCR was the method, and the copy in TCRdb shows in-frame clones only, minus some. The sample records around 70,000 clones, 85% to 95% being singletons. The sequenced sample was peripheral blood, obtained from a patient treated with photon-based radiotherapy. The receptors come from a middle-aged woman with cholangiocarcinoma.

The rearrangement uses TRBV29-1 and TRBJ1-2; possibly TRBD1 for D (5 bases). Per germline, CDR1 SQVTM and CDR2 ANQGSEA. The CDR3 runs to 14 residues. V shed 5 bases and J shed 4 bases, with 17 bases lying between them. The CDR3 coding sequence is TGCAGCGTTTCTGCCAGACAGACCACCTATGGCTACACCTTC. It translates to CSVSARQTTYGYTF.

Written as DNA, the CDR3 is TGTGCCAGCAGCTTGGCCGGAAATAGCAATCAGCCCCAGCATTTT. Translated: CASSLAGNSNQPQHF. The V and J genes are TRBV7-8 and TRBJ1-5; D not resolved. Per the germline V gene, CDR1 is SGHVS and CDR2 is FQNEAQ. This CDR3 spans 15 amino acids. The V and J ends lost 3 bases and 0 bases respectively, with 9 bases between them.

The DNA for the CDR3 is TGTGCCAGCATCGCGACAGGGGCGAGCCAAGAGACCCAGTACTTC. Its protein is CASIATGASQETQYF. The rearrangement joins TRBV6-5 to TRBJ2-5; 8 nucleotides match TRBD1. J lost 1 base, V lost 7 bases, and 8 bases had no gene match. The germline CDR1 and CDR2 sequences are MNHEY and SVGAGI. CDR3 length: 15 residues.

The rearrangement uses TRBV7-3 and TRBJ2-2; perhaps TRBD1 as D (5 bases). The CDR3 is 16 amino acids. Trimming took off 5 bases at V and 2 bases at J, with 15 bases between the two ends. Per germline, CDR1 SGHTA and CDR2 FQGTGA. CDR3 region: CASSQFSGHNTGELFF. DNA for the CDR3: TGTGCCAGCAGCCAATTCTCAGGGCACAACACCGGGGAGCTGTTTTTT.

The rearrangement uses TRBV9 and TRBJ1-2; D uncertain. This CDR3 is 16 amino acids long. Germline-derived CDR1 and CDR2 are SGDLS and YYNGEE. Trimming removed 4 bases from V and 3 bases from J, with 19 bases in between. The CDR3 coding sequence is TGTGCCAGCAGCCCCGTAACTACTGTCCCCCACTATGGCTACACCTTC. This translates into CASSPVTTVPHYGYTF.

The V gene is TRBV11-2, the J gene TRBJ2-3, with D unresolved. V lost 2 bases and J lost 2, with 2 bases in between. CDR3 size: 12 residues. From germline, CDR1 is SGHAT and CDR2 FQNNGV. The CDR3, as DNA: TGTGCCAGCAGCTTAAACACAGATACGCAGTATTTT. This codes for CASSLNTDTQYF.

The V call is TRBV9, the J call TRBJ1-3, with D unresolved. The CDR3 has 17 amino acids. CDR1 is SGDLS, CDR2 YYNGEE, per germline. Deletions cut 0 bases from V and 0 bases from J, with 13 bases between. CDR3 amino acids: CASSVDLRGGSGNTIYF. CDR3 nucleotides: TGTGCCAGCAGCGTAGATTTGCGAGGAGGCTCTGGAAACACCATATATTTT.

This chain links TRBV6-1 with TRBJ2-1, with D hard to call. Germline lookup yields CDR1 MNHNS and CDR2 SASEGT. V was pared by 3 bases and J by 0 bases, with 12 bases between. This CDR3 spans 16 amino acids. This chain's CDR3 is CASSDWSTASYNEQFF. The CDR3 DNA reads TGTGCCAGCAGTGATTGGTCTACCGCCTCCTACAATGAGCAGTTCTTC.

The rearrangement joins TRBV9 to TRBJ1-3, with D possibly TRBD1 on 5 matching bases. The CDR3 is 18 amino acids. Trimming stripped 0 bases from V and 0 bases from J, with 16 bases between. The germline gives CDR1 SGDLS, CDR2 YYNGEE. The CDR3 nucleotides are TGTGCCAGCAGCGTAGACGGGGGAATAGGCTACTCTGGAAACACCATATATTTT. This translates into CASSVDGGIGYSGNTIYF.

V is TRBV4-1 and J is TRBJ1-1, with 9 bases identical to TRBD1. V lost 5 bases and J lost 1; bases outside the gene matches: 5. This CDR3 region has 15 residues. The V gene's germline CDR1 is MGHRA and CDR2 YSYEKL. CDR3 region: CASSGWGQGNTEAFF. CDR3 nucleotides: TGCGCCAGCAGCGGCTGGGGACAGGGGAACACTGAAGCTTTCTTT.

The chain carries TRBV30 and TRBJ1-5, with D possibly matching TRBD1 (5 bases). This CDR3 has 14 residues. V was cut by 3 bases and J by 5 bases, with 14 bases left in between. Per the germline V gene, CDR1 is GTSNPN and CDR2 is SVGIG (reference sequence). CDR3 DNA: TGTGCCTGGAGCCTGGGACGCCCGTATCAGCCCCAGCATTTT. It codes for CAWSLGRPYQPQHF.

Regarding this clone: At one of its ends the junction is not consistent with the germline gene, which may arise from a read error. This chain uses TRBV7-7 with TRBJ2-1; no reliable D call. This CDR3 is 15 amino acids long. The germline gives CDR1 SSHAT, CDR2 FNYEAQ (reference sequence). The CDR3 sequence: CASSLAETPYNEQFF. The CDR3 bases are TGTGCTAGCAGCTTAGCAGAAACCCCATACAATGAGCAGTTCTTC.

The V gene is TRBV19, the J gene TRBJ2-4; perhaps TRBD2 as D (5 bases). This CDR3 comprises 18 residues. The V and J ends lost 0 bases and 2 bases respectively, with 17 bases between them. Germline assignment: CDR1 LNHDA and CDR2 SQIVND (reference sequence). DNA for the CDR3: TGTGCCAGTAGTATAGATTTCCCGCCCAGCGGTTCCAAAAACATTCAGTACTTC. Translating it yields CASSIDFPPSGSKNIQYF.

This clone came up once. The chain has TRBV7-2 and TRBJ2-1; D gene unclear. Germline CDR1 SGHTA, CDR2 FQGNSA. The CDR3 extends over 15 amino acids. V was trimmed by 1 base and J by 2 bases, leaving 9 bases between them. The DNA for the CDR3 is TGTGCCAGCAGCTTAGGGGGTCCAACCTACAATGAGCAGTTCTTC. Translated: CASSLGGPTYNEQFF.

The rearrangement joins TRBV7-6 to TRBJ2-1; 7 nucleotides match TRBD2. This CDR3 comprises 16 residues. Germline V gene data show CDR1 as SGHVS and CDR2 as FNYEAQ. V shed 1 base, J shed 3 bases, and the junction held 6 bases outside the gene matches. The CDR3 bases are TGTGCCAGCAGCTTAGATGAGGGAGGGAACTACAATGAGCAGTTCTTC. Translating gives CASSLDEGGNYNEQFF.

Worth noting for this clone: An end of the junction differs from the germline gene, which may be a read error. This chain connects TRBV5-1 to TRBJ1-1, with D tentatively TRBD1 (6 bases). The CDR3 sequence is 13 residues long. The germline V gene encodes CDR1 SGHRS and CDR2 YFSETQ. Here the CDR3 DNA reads TGCGCCAGCAGATTGGGGGGCCACACTGAAGCTTTCTTT. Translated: CASRLGGHTEAFF.

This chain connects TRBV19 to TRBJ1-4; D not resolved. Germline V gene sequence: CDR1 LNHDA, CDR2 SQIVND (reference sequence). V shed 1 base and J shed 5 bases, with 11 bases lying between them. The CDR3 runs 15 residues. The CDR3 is CASSIGTRGNEKLFF. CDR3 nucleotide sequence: TGTGCCAGTAGTATAGGGACCCGAGGCAATGAAAAACTGTTTTTT.

In DNA form, the CDR3 reads TGTGCTAGTGGTTTGGTAATAGCTTCTACGCAGTATTTT. It is translated as CASGLVIASTQYF. V is TRBV12-5 and J is TRBJ2-3; D remains ambiguous. Germline lookup yields CDR1 LGHNT and CDR2 FRNRAP. Trimming cost V 0 bases and J 8 bases, with 9 bases left between them. The CDR3 consists of 13 residues.

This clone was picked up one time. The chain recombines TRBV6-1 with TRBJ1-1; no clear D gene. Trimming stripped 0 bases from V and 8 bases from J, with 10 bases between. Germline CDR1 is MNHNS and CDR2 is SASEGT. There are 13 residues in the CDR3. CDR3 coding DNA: TGTGCCAGCAGTGAAGCCGGACGGCTAGAAGCTTTCTTT. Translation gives CASSEAGRLEAFF.

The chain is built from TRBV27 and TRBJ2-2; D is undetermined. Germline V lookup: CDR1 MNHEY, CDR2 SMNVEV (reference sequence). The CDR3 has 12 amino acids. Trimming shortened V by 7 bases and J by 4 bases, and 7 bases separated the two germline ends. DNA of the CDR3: TGTGCCAGCATTGGTACCACCGGGGAGCTGTTTTTT. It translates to CASIGTTGELFF.

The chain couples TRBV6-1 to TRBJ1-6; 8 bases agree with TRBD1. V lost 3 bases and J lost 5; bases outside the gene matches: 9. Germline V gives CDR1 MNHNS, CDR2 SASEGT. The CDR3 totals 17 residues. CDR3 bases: TGTGCCAGCAGTGATAGGGCGACAGGGGTGAATAATTCACCCCTCCACTTT. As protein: CASSDRATGVNNSPLHF.

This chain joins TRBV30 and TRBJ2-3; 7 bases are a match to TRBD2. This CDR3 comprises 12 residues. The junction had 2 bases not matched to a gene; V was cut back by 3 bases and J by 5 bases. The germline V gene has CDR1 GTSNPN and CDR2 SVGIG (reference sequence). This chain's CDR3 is CAWSGGRDTQYF. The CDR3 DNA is TGTGCCTGGAGCGGGGGGAGAGATACGCAGTATTTT.

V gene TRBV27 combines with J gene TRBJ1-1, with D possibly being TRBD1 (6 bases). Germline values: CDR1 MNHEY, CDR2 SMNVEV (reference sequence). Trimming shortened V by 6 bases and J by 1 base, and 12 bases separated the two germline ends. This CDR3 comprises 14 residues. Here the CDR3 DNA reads TGTGCCAGCAGATTCTTGACAGGGAACACTGAAGCTTTCTTT. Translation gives CASRFLTGNTEAFF.